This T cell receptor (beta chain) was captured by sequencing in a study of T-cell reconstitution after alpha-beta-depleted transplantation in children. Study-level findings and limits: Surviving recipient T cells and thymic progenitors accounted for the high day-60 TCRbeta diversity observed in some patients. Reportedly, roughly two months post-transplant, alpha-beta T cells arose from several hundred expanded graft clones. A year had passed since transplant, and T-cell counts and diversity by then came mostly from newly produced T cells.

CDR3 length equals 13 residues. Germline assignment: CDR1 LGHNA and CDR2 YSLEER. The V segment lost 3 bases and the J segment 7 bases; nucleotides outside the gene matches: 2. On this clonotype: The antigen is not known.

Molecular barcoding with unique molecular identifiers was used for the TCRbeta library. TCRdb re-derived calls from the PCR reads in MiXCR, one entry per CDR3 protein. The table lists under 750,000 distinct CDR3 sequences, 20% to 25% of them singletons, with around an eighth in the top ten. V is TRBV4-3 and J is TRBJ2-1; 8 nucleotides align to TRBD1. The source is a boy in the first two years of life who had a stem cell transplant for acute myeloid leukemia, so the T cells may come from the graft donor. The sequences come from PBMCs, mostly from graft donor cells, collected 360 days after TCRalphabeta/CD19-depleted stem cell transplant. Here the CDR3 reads CASSQDRVNEQFF. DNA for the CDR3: TGCGCCAGCAGCCAGGACAGGGTTAATGAGCAGTTCTTC.